These 2 T cell receptor beta chains were all obtained from the same sample, sequenced in a study of T-cell memory formation after mild COVID-19. TCRdb re-called the 5' RACE reads with MiXCR, one entry per CDR3 protein. The data hold roughly 250,000 distinct CDR3 sequences, with about 17% observed a single time. The sample comprised PBMCs or a T cell subset sorted from them (not recorded which). These receptor sequences come from a man aged 18 to 30 who had mild COVID-19 (a few samples of this study predate the infection). Cell type and time point are not known.

This clonotype appeared a few times. V and J are TRBV12-3 or TRBV12-4 and TRBJ2-3; D may correspond to TRBD1 or TRBD2 (6 bases each). V gave up 5 bases and J gave up 6 bases, with 18 bases separating them. The CDR3 loop spans 15 amino acids. CDR3 coding DNA: TGTGCCAGCAGTGCGAACCCGGAGGGGGTTGATACGCAGTATTTT. This sequence encodes CASSANPEGVDTQYF.

The chain employs TRBV28 and TRBJ2-3, with D unclear. V dropped 5 bases and J dropped 13 bases, with 13 bases sitting between them. This CDR3 has 11 amino acids. CDR1 is MDHEN, CDR2 SYDVKM, per germline. This chain's CDR3 is CASSAGITKYF. The CDR3, as DNA: TGTGCCAGCAGTGCTGGGATTACTAAGTATTTT. Full variable domain (rest looked up from reference TRBV28 and TRBJ2-3): DVKVTQSSRYLVKRTGEKVFLECVQDMDHENMFWYRQDPGLGLRLIYFSYDVKMKEKGDIPEGYSVSREKKERFSLILESASTNQTSMYLCASSAGITKYFGPGTRLTVL.